Listed below are T cell receptor beta chains from one sample, sequenced in a study of CD8+ T cells in alopecia areata. Sequencing used immunoSEQ multiplex PCR; TCRdb keeps in-frame clones, though not all of them. Of some 44,000 clones in the sample, roughly 92% were seen once. The sample was CD8+ T cells sorted from blood, taken at week 24, from a patient treated with tofacitinib. The receptor source for this set is a human donor with alopecia areata. Each CDR3 is given with its conserved first and last residue. The D gene is left open where the match is weak. Some rows mark clone size as missing; the rest say once, few, many or name a class of expanded clone.

V: TRBV27
J: TRBJ2-4
size: -
D: -
DNA: TGTGCCAGCAGGAGTACGGGGAACATTCAGTACTTC
CDR3: CASRSTGNIQYF

V: TRBV28
J: TRBJ2-5
size: -
D: TRBD1
DNA: TGTGCCAGCAGTCCAGGGACAGGGCGGGGAGAGACCCAGTACTTC
CDR3: CASSPGTGRGETQYF

V: TRBV7-9
J: TRBJ1-1
size: -
D: TRBD1
DNA: TGTGCCAGCAGCCCATGGACAGGCGGTTGGAACACTGAAGCTTTCTTT
CDR3: CASSPWTGGWNTEAFF

V: TRBV19
J: TRBJ2-3
size: -
D: TRBD1
DNA: TGTGCCAGTAGTAAGACAGGGGCCCCAGATACGCAGTATTTT
CDR3: CASSKTGAPDTQYF

V: TRBV4-3
J: TRBJ2-3
size: once
D: -
DNA: TGCGCCAGCAGCCAAGATAGGACAGATACGCAGTATTTT
CDR3: CASSQDRTDTQYF

V: TRBV27
J: TRBJ2-2
size: -
D: -
DNA: TGTGCCAGCTCTCCTGGGGGCGGGGCCACCGGGGAGCTGTTTTTT
CDR3: CASSPGGGATGELFF

V: TRBV5-6
J: TRBJ2-5
size: -
D: TRBD2
DNA: TGTGCCAGCAGCTTAGGGAGGGAGCAGTACTTC
CDR3: CASSLGREQYF

V: TRBV10-3
J: TRBJ2-1
size: -
D: TRBD2
DNA: TGTGCCATCAGTGAGCGACCTAGCGGGGGGGCCGGGGATGAGCAGTTCTTC
CDR3: CAISERPSGGAGDEQFF

V: TRBV4-1
J: TRBJ2-1
size: -
D: -
DNA: TGCGCCAGCAGCCAAGTAGGAACAATGTACAATGAGCAGTTCTTC
CDR3: CASSQVGTMYNEQFF

V: TRBV2
J: TRBJ2-2
size: -
D: -
DNA: TGTGCCAGCAGTGAAGCGCTTGGGACCCACACCGGGGAGCTGTTTTTT
CDR3: CASSEALGTHTGELFF

V: TRBV6-1
J: TRBJ1-2
size: once
D: TRBD1
DNA: TGTGCCAGCAGTGAGACCACAGGGGGAGAGGCGTTTCTGACGGGCTACACCTTC
CDR3: CASSETTGGEAFLTGYTF

V: TRBV6-1
J: TRBJ2-1
size: -
D: -
DNA: TGTGCCAGCAGTGTAGATCGGAGCTCCTACAATGAGCAGTTCTTC
CDR3: CASSVDRSSYNEQFF

V: TRBV29-1
J: TRBJ2-3
size: -
D: -
DNA: TGCAGCGTTCTCCCGGACAGCACAGATACGCAGTATTTT
CDR3: CSVLPDSTDTQYF

V: TRBV11-1
J: TRBJ2-7
size: -
D: -
DNA: TGTGCCAGCAGCTTAACCGACAGTTCCTACGAGCAGTACTTC
CDR3: CASSLTDSSYEQYF

V: TRBV15
J: TRBJ2-7
size: few
D: -
DNA: TGTGCCACCAGCAAAAGCGCTGAGGGCTCTGGCTCCTACGAGCAGTACTTC
CDR3: CATSKSAEGSGSYEQYF

V: TRBV4-2
J: TRBJ2-7
size: -
D: -
DNA: TGTGCCAGCAGCCAAGTTATCGCAGGGGGGTTCGAGCAGTACTTC
CDR3: CASSQVIAGGFEQYF

V: TRBV7-8
J: TRBJ1-1
size: -
D: TRBD1
DNA: TGTGCCAGCAGCCGTCCCGGGACAGGTACCATGAACACTGAAGCTTTCTTT
CDR3: CASSRPGTGTMNTEAFF

V: TRBV27
J: TRBJ2-1
size: -
D: -
DNA: TGTGCCAGCAAAACGACAGTCTACAATGAGCAGTTCTTC
CDR3: CASKTTVYNEQFF

V: TRBV7-9
J: TRBJ2-1
size: once
D: TRBD1
DNA: TGTGCCAGCAGCCGGACAGGGATGGGTGAGCAGTTCTTC
CDR3: CASSRTGMGEQFF

V: TRBV30
J: TRBJ2-3
size: -
D: -
DNA: TGTGCCTGGATCGGAGTGGGAGGACACCGAACAGATACGCAGTATTTT
CDR3: CAWIGVGGHRTDTQYF

V: TRBV28
J: TRBJ1-2
size: -
D: -
DNA: TGTGCCAGCAGTTTTGTGCGGATTGAGTATGGCTACACCTTC
CDR3: CASSFVRIEYGYTF

V: TRBV6-5
J: TRBJ2-3
size: -
D: -
DNA: TGTGCCAGCAGTTACTCTTCGGGGTACACAGATACGCAGTATTTT
CDR3: CASSYSSGYTDTQYF

V: TRBV5-1
J: TRBJ2-3
size: -
D: -
DNA: TGCGCCAGCAGCTTGGAGGTCCCGCCAGATACGCAGTATTTT
CDR3: CASSLEVPPDTQYF

V: TRBV6-1
J: TRBJ2-7
size: -
D: -
DNA: TGTGCCATCATAGGAACAGGGAGCACCTACGAGCAGTACTTC
CDR3: CAIIGTGSTYEQYF